This TCR beta chain was profiled in a study of CD8+CD57+ T cells in acquired aplastic anemia (dated by TCRdb to between 2018 and 2020). In terms of the full investigation: DNA extracted from sorted CD4+ and CD8+ cells had a mean of about 3 ug, with a range of about 0.19 to 30 ug. CD8+CD57+ expansion was defined as a frequency above the mean frequency observed in healthy subjects. Points the paper makes about the study in general: Roughly 29 CD8+ CDR3 sequences were found in both patients and controls but appeared to be highly expressed in patients and within the immunodominant clones of the patients. CD8+ Simpson's diversity did not differ significantly between patients and healthy controls (P=0.060).

The patients picked for sequencing were ones in whom flow cytometry had shown an expansion of CD8+CD57+ cells. Severe acquired aplastic anemia was diagnosed in all patients according to International Study of Aplastic Anemia and Agranulocytosis and Camitta criteria. At the time blood was sampled, none of the patients had received any therapy. In this study, sorted CD4+ and CD8+ T cells from the blood of healthy subjects and of severe aplastic anemia patients had their TCR repertoires deep-sequenced. In the USA, patient enrollment took place under clinicaltrials.gov protocols 00001620, 01623167, 00001397, 00071045, 00081523 and 00961064. Ficoll-Paque density gradient centrifugation was used to isolate peripheral blood mononuclear cells. CD4+ and CD8+ T cells were sorted by FACS or magnetic beads before DNA extraction. As for this clonotype: Its antigen specificity is not known. No base quality values were provided; no much bigger clone lies one nucleotide off.

Relative to germline, V is 5 bases shorter and J is 5 bases shorter, with 10 bases between their ends. Reading the germline V gene gives CDR1 LGHNA and CDR2 YSLEER. From the cysteine through the phenylalanine, the CDR3 covers 12 amino acids. Of the read, only the CDR3 DNA is kept; its 36 bases are in frame from base 1. Genomic DNA was used as template for profiling of TCR beta VDJ combinations and CDR3 sequences. TCR repertoire sequencing was run on an Illumina HiSeq 2000. The original pipeline was this. Repertoires were assessed using TRBV/TRBJ rearrangement plots, CDR3 size and DJ length profiles, and Simpson's diversity index. The most abundant DNA sequence in the deep sequencing data was defined as the immunodominant clone. CDR3 amino acid sequences were checked for sharing between subjects and were compared against published repertoires and the VDJdb database. TCRdb handled the public reads itself, with Q25 trimming in fastp and clone calling in MiXCR, and kept productive beta chains. CDR3 protein duplicates are merged, each entry listing the most common genes and DNA. The V and J calls and clone size come from TCRdb's table, not from the authors' own analysis. For this sample the table gives some 170,000 distinct CDR3 sequences, of which around 48% were detected only once. More than 1% of the sample is taken by the ten largest.

Sequenced material: sorted CD4+, CD8+, or CD8+CD57+ T cells (not recorded which) from PBMCs. The V and J segments used are TRBV4-3 and TRBJ2-7, with TRBD2 as a weak D call on 5 bases. The TCR was taken from a human donor with aplastic anemia. CDR3 region: CASSSFGDEQYF. The nucleotide sequence reads TGCGCCAGCAGCTCCTTCGGGGACGAGCAGTACTTC.